The clone carrying this TCR beta chain was recorded once. Study processing details: For nucleated cells, counts were estimated from reference gene primer amplification. Some clones are missing from TCRdb's copy, which holds only in-frame ones; the method was immunoSEQ multiplex PCR. The D gene and trimming were derived from the DNA, and the V and J assignments and clone size from that table. The sample holds around 200,000 clones, approximately 81% seen once. This specimen comes from a study of blood T cell repertoires in COVID-19. Turning to the study itself: The United States, Italy and Spain were the sources of the acute and convalescent COVID-19 samples.

This CDR3 region has 14 residues. Looked up from germline, CDR1 is MNHEY and CDR2 is SMNVEV (reference sequence). Trimming removed 6 bases from V and 6 bases from J; junction bases left unmatched: 3. This chain joins TRBV27 and TRBJ2-2; 11 bases are shared with TRBD1. Sequences were obtained from peripheral blood. The sequence was obtained from an elderly woman with acute or convalescent COVID-19. The CDR3 sequence: CASRRTGGPGELFF. The DNA for the CDR3 is TGTGCCAGCAGGCGGACAGGGGGCCCCGGGGAGCTGTTTTTT.